The 30 T cell receptor beta chains below come from one sample, sequenced in a study of T cell responses to AZD1222 COVID-19 vaccine (dated by TCRdb to the early 2020s). This sample's time point label indicates: about 28 days (+/-7) after the second vaccine dose. Receptor libraries were prepared by the immunoSEQ multiplex PCR assay. The immuneACCESS repertoire file appears here via TCRdb, limited to in-frame rearrangements. These files lack a portion of the clones; in checked studies, under half of the deficit traces to unresolved V genes, and the cause of the others is not known. The sample table lists around 120,000 clones, roughly 92% of them with a count of one. 0.85% to 1.3% of the sample is taken by the ten largest. The input for sequencing was peripheral blood, taken 28 days after the second AZD1222 dose. Every receptor here comes from an adult who received the AZD1222 COVID-19 vaccine.

On this clone itself: At the DNA level, this CDR3 is encoded by other sequences in the same sample as well. The rearrangement joins TRBV20-1 to TRBJ2-5; no clear D. Germline CDR1 is DFQATT and CDR2 is SNEGSKA (reference sequence). There are 10 residues in the CDR3. V was clipped by 3 bases and J by 5 bases, with 4 bases between them. The CDR3 sequence: CSASLETQYF. The CDR3 DNA reads as TGCAGTGCTAGCTTGGAGACCCAGTACTTC.

The chain recombines TRBV27 with TRBJ2-7, with 8 bases lining up with TRBD1. Trimming at V came to 5 bases and at J to 3 bases, leaving 6 bases not matched to a gene. The CDR3 is made up of 14 amino acids. Germline V gene sequence: CDR1 MNHEY, CDR2 SMNVEV (reference sequence). The CDR3 sequence is CASSRRTGFYEQYF. Here the CDR3 DNA reads TGTGCCAGCAGTCGACGGACAGGGTTCTACGAGCAGTACTTC.

V is TRBV9 and J is TRBJ1-2; TRBD1 is a possible D gene (5 bases). V dropped 3 bases and J dropped 5 bases, with 14 bases sitting between them. Germline-derived CDR1 and CDR2 are SGDLS and YYNGEE. The CDR3 extends over 14 amino acids. CDR3 bases: TGTGCCAGCAGCGACCAGGGTATGATGTATGGCTACACCTTC. It specifies CASSDQGMMYGYTF.

The CDR3 nucleotides read TGTGCCAGTAGTATCGGGACTATAAATGAAAAACTGTTTTTT. Protein product: CASSIGTINEKLFF. The chain has TRBV19 and TRBJ1-4, with D perhaps TRBD1 (5 bases). Trimming took 3 bases from V and 5 from J, leaving 10 bases between them. CDR1 is LNHDA, CDR2 SQIVND, per germline (reference sequence). The CDR3 is made up of 14 amino acids.

The rearrangement links TRBV11-3 to TRBJ1-2; unclear D gene. The CDR3 is 15 amino acids. The V and J ends lost 1 base and 5 bases respectively, with 14 bases between them. Germline V gene lookup returns CDR1 SGHNT and CDR2 YENEEA. The CDR3 nucleotides are TGTGCCAGCAGCTTAGTGGCTGGAGTCGGATATGGCTACACCTTC. Amino acids: CASSLVAGVGYGYTF.

This chain joins TRBV4-3 and TRBJ2-1; 10 nucleotides match TRBD2. The CDR3 contains 15 residues. J lost 1 base, V lost 3 bases, and 0 bases had no gene match. Germline values: CDR1 LGHNA, CDR2 YSLEER. The CDR3 here is CASSQGLASYNEQFF. Written as DNA, the CDR3 is TGCGCCAGCAGCCAGGGACTAGCGTCCTACAATGAGCAGTTCTTC.

The V call is TRBV2, the J call TRBJ2-2; possibly TRBD1 or TRBD2 for D (6 bases each). Trimming cost V 4 bases and J 6 bases, with 15 bases left between them. This CDR3 is built from 15 residues. From germline, CDR1 is SNHLY and CDR2 FYNNEI. Written as DNA, the CDR3 is TGTGCCAGCAGTGGGAGGGGGAACGTAGCCGGGGAGCTGTTTTTT. Its translation: CASSGRGNVAGELFF.

The genes are TRBV29-1 and TRBJ2-2; maybe TRBD2 (6 bases). The germline CDR1 and CDR2 sequences are SQVTM and ANQGSEA. The CDR3 extends over 15 amino acids. Trimming removed 4 bases at V and 1 base at J, with 13 bases between. In nucleotides, the CDR3 is TGCAGCGTTGTTGGAGGGAGAGTGAACACCGGGGAGCTGTTTTTT. This gives the protein CSVVGGRVNTGELFF.

This chain uses TRBV6-5 with TRBJ1-4, with TRBD1 identical over 10 bases. Germline trimming cut 6 bases from V and 4 bases from J; bases unmatched to any gene: 5. The germline V gene has CDR1 MNHEY and CDR2 SVGAGI. This CDR3 comprises 15 residues. In DNA form, the CDR3 reads TGTGCCAGCAGCCGGGACAGGGGAGGTAATGAAAAACTGTTTTTT. This encodes CASSRDRGGNEKLFF.

The chain joins TRBV7-9 to TRBJ2-7, with a possible D match to TRBD1 (5 bases). The germline gives CDR1 SEHNR, CDR2 FQNEAQ (reference sequence). This CDR3 has 17 amino acids. V was trimmed by 2 bases and J by 0 bases, leaving 17 bases between them. The CDR3 DNA reads TGTGCCAGCAGCTTATTTCCCACAGGTCATAGCTCCTACGAGCAGTACTTC. Translation: CASSLFPTGHSSYEQYF.

J is TRBJ2-1 and V is TRBV7-3, with D hard to call. Deletions cut 1 base from V and 6 bases from J, with 13 bases between. This CDR3 has 15 residues. In germline, CDR1 is SGHTA, CDR2 FQGTGA. The CDR3 reads CASSLNRLSGNEQFF. CDR3 DNA sequence: TGTGCCAGCAGCTTAAATCGCCTCTCGGGCAATGAGCAGTTCTTC.

CDR3 sequence reads: CASSEGRGAETQYF. The CDR3 coding sequence is TGTGCCAGCAGTGAAGGCAGGGGGGCGGAGACCCAGTACTTC. The V and J genes are TRBV6-1 and TRBJ2-5; D is perhaps TRBD1 (7 bases). The CDR3 consists of 14 residues. Trimming stripped 1 base from V and 5 bases from J, with 11 bases between. Germline V gene lookup returns CDR1 MNHNS and CDR2 SASEGT.

The gene calls are TRBV25-1 and TRBJ2-3, with D perhaps matching TRBD2 (5 bases). This CDR3 region has 14 residues. V gave up 5 bases and J gave up 2 bases, with 11 bases separating them. Germline V lookup: CDR1 MGHDK, CDR2 SYGVNS. The CDR3 region has the DNA TGTGCCAGCAGTAAGCCGGGAATCACAGATACGCAGTATTTT. Translation: CASSKPGITDTQYF.

In DNA form, the CDR3 reads TGTGCCAGCAGCTCACAGGGGGACACTGAAGCTTTCTTT. Its translation is CASSSQGDTEAFF. The chain joins TRBV7-9 to TRBJ1-1; TRBD1 matches at 8 bases. The CDR3 is 13 residues long. J gave up 3 bases and V 4 bases, and 1 base lay outside the gene matches. Germline values: CDR1 SEHNR, CDR2 FQNEAQ (reference sequence).

This clone has a single count. This rearrangement joins TRBV7-3 to TRBJ2-1; D may be TRBD2 (6 bases). Looked up from germline, CDR1 is SGHTA and CDR2 is FQGTGA. The CDR3 is 16 amino acids. Trimming left V 4 bases short and J 5 bases short, with 18 bases between. The CDR3 region has the DNA TGTGCCAGCAGCTCCCCAGCGGGCCGAAGAAACAATGAGCAGTTCTTC. This sequence encodes CASSSPAGRRNNEQFF.

The chain recombines TRBV7-2 with TRBJ1-5; maybe TRBD1 (6 bases). This CDR3 has 13 residues. V was clipped by 5 bases and J by 4 bases, with 9 bases between them. Germline V gives CDR1 SGHTA, CDR2 FQGNSA. The CDR3 region has the DNA TGTGCCAGCAGCATCGACAGGAATCAGCCCCAGCATTTT. This codes for CASSIDRNQPQHF.

V usage is TRBV3-1 (or the pseudogene TRBV3-2) and J usage is TRBJ1-1; D gene unclear. Trimming pared 4 bases from V and 1 base from J, leaving 10 bases between. The CDR3 runs to 14 residues. CDR1 and CDR2 (germline): LGHDT, YNNKEL (reference sequence). In DNA, the CDR3 is TGTGCCAGCAGCCTAAGGCGGGCGAACACTGAAGCTTTCTTT. Translating it yields CASSLRRANTEAFF.

V and J are TRBV11-2 and TRBJ1-1; D is undetermined. The CDR3 is 13 amino acids. Per the germline V gene, CDR1 is SGHAT and CDR2 is FQNNGV. V was pared by 0 bases and J by 0 bases, with 2 bases between. The CDR3 DNA reads as TGTGCCAGCAGCTTAGAGCTGAACACTGAAGCTTTCTTT. It specifies CASSLELNTEAFF.

The chain has TRBV24-1 and TRBJ2-3; no clear D gene. Per germline, CDR1 KGHDR and CDR2 SFDVKD. V was shortened by 5 bases and J by 0 bases, with 8 bases between the two germline ends. The CDR3 consists of 14 residues. DNA for the CDR3: TGTGCCACCAGTGGACCAACGAGCACAGATACGCAGTATTTT. As protein: CATSGPTSTDTQYF.

V usage is TRBV11-3 and J usage is TRBJ2-2; perhaps TRBD2 as D (5 bases). Per germline, CDR1 SGHNT and CDR2 YENEEA. The CDR3 has 14 residues. Trimming cost V 5 bases and J 0 bases, with 7 bases left between them. CDR3: CASSGGPNTGELFF. The CDR3 coding sequence is TGTGCCAGCAGCGGCGGGCCGAACACCGGGGAGCTGTTTTTT.

In its sample, this clone was seen once. The CDR3 DNA reads as TGTGCCAGCTCACCCGCGGGGCTCATGGACTATGGCTACACCTTC. Amino acid sequence: CASSPAGLMDYGYTF. The J gene is TRBJ1-2, the V gene TRBV18, with TRBD1 as a possible D gene (5 bases). The CDR3 contains 15 residues. The germline V gene has CDR1 KGHSH and CDR2 LQKENI. The V end lost 3 bases, the J end lost 3 bases, and 14 bases lay between the germline ends.

The V and J genes are TRBV7-2 and TRBJ1-5, with D unclear. Looked up from germline, CDR1 is SGHTA and CDR2 is FQGNSA. The CDR3 has 13 residues. V was pared by 1 base and J by 5 bases, with 6 bases between. The CDR3 DNA follows: TGTGCCAGCAGCTTAGAATTCGATCAGCCCCAGCATTTT. It yields the protein CASSLEFDQPQHF. Full variable domain (outside the CDR3, taken from reference TRBV7-2 and TRBJ1-5): GAGVSQSPSNKVTEKGKDVELRCDPISGHTALYWYRQSLGQGLEFLIYFQGNSAPDKSGLPSDRFSAERTGGSVSTLTIQRTQQEDSAVYLCASSLEFDQPQHFGDGTRLSIL.

The sample holds one count of this clone. The genes are TRBV3-1 (or the pseudogene TRBV3-2) and TRBJ2-7, with D hard to call. Germline V gives CDR1 LGHDT, CDR2 YNNKEL (reference sequence). V lost 3 bases to trimming and J lost 6 bases, with 9 bases between them. The CDR3 contains 12 residues. The CDR3 DNA reads TGTGCCAGCAGCCACGGCAGTCGCGAGCAGTACTTC. It translates to CASSHGSREQYF.

The chain links TRBV9 to TRBJ1-1; TRBD1 agrees at 8 bases. In germline, CDR1 is SGDLS, CDR2 YYNGEE. Losses at the gene ends were 4 bases for V and 4 bases for J; bases not matched to a gene: 6. The CDR3 extends over 14 amino acids. CDR3 residues: CASSLDRGSTEAFF. CDR3 sequence (DNA): TGTGCCAGCAGCCTCGACAGGGGTTCCACTGAAGCTTTCTTT.

The V gene is TRBV24-1, the J gene TRBJ1-4; D not resolved. Trimming shortened V by 0 bases and J by 4 bases, and 8 bases separated the two germline ends. This CDR3 spans 15 amino acids. Per germline, CDR1 KGHDR and CDR2 SFDVKD. The CDR3 DNA sequence: TGTGCCACCAGTGATTTGAGGCGGAATAATGAAAAACTGTTTTTT. Protein sequence: CATSDLRRNNEKLFF.

This chain joins TRBV7-3 and TRBJ2-2; 7 bases map to TRBD2. Looked up from germline, CDR1 is SGHTA and CDR2 is FQGTGA. The junction had 2 bases not matched to a gene; V was cut back by 4 bases and J by 0 bases. The CDR3 spans 15 residues. This chain's CDR3 is CASSSSGPNTGELFF. For the CDR3, the DNA is TGTGCCAGCAGCTCTAGCGGACCGAACACCGGGGAGCTGTTTTTT.

The chain is built from TRBV6-4 and TRBJ2-1; 7 bases agree with TRBD1. The length of the CDR3 is 15 residues. V gave up 4 bases and J gave up 1 base; unmatched junction bases: 4. Per the germline V gene, CDR1 is MRHNA and CDR2 is SNTAGT. CDR3 sequence: CASSAGTASYNEQFF. CDR3 bases: TGTGCCAGCAGTGCCGGGACAGCGTCCTACAATGAGCAGTTCTTC.

This rearrangement joins TRBV19 to TRBJ1-5; the D is unclear. Germline CDR1 and CDR2: LNHDA and SQIVND (reference sequence). Deletions cut 7 bases from V and 0 bases from J, with 25 bases between. This CDR3 region has 19 residues. CDR3 sequence reads: CASTPSTGGGFYSNQPQHF. The CDR3, as DNA: TGTGCCAGTACCCCTTCCACGGGCGGTGGATTTTATAGCAATCAGCCCCAGCATTTT. Full variable domain (missing parts from reference TRBV19 and TRBJ1-5): DGGITQSPKYLFRKEGQNVTLSCEQNLNHDAMYWYRQDPGQGLRLIYYSQIVNDFQKGDIAEGYSVSREKKESFPLTVTSAQKNPTAFYLCASTPSTGGGFYSNQPQHFGDGTRLSIL.

V is TRBV5-5 and J is TRBJ2-2, with a weak D call TRBD2 (6 bases). Germline values: CDR1 SGHKS, CDR2 YYEKEE (reference sequence). The CDR3 sequence is 13 residues long. The V gene lost 3 bases and the J gene lost 4 bases, with 7 bases spanning the gap. The CDR3 sequence: CASSWGVTGELFF. The DNA for the CDR3 is TGTGCCAGCAGCTGGGGGGTCACCGGGGAGCTGTTTTTT. Using reference TRBV5-5 and TRBJ2-2 for the parts outside the CDR3, the full variable domain is DAGVTQSPTHLIKTRGQQVTLRCSPISGHKSVSWYQQVLGQGPQFIFQYYEKEERGRGNFPDRFSARQFPNYSSELNVNALLLGDSALYLCASSWGVTGELFFGEGSRLTVL.

This clone was counted a single time. The rearrangement joins TRBV29-1 to TRBJ2-3; D call uncertain. Per germline, CDR1 SQVTM and CDR2 ANQGSEA. V was clipped by 2 bases and J by 1 base, with 10 bases between them. The CDR3 is 14 amino acids. The DNA of the CDR3 is TGCAGCGTTGAAATCTCTGGGGGCACAGATACGCAGTATTTT. Translated, it gives CSVEISGGTDTQYF.